This record covers a single T cell receptor beta chain. As originally analysed: Reference gene primer amplification gave estimated nucleated cell counts. Profiling relied on immunoSEQ multiplex PCR, and the TCRdb table lists in-frame clones only, not all of them. V and J calls and clone size are given by that table; D and trimming were obtained from the DNA. The profile shows about 50,000 clones, around 73% of them singletons. These data originate in a study of blood T cell repertoires in COVID-19. Overall study context: Whether acute or convalescent, the COVID-19 samples came from the United States, Italy and Spain. Sample material is recorded as cDNA or gDNA derived from T cells, B-cell-depleted T cells, or PBMCs.

CDR3 length equals 16 residues. The V gene's germline CDR1 is LGHDT and CDR2 YNNKEL (reference sequence). Trimming took 0 bases from V and 0 from J, leaving 10 bases between them. The chain is built from TRBV3-1 (or the pseudogene TRBV3-2) and TRBJ2-3; D is unclear. The sample taken for sequencing was PBMCs or T cells enriched from blood (not recorded which). The origin of this receptor is a woman aged 50 to 60 with acute COVID-19. CDR3 sequence reads: CASSQEYSSSTDTQYF. The CDR3 bases are TGTGCCAGCAGCCAAGAGTACAGTTCTAGCACAGATACGCAGTATTTT.